What follows are 27 T cell receptor beta chains derived from one specimen sequenced in a study of cytomegalovirus exposure and HLA in healthy donors. Vbeta (60) and Jbeta (13) primers were used in the PCR. The repertoire was sequenced with immunoSEQ multiplex PCR; TCRdb's copy has only in-frame clones and lacks some. The sample holds around 130,000 clones, more than 80% seen once. What was sequenced was PBMCs. The origin of the receptors is a man in his forties or fifties in good health and CMV-seronegative.

The V gene is TRBV19, the J gene TRBJ2-1; TRBD2 matches at 9 bases. Germline V CDR1 and CDR2: LNHDA, SQIVND (reference sequence). CDR3 size: 15 residues. V lost 5 bases and J lost 8; bases outside the gene matches: 10. CDR3 coding DNA: TGTGCCAGTAGTGGGCTGGCGGGGGGGCTTGATGAGCAGTTCTTC. It codes for CASSGLAGGLDEQFF.

The chain has TRBV6-1 and TRBJ1-5; possible D gene TRBD1, 5 bases. Germline V gives CDR1 MNHNS, CDR2 SASEGT. The CDR3 runs to 13 residues. V was trimmed by 11 bases and J by 6 bases, leaving 17 bases between them. The CDR3 nucleotides are TGTGCCGCCGCGGGGGGATGGGGTCAGCCCCAGCATTTT. Encoded protein: CAAAGGWGQPQHF.

The rearrangement uses TRBV6-6 and TRBJ2-5; D gene ambiguous. The assigned J gene may be wrong: the sequence end matches TRBJ2-7 better. Germline-derived CDR1 and CDR2 are MNHNY and SVGAGI (reference sequence). CDR3 size: 12 residues. This CDR3 reads CASRPGIYEQYF. The CDR3 coding sequence is TGTGCCAGCAGGCCAGGAATCTACGAGCAGTACTTC.

V gene TRBV4-3 combines with J gene TRBJ1-5; possible D gene TRBD1, 6 bases. Trimming shortened V by 4 bases and J by 2 bases, and 9 bases separated the two germline ends. CDR3 length: 14 residues. CDR1 and CDR2 (germline): LGHNA, YSLEER. CDR3 amino acids: CASSLRQGNQPQHF. The CDR3 nucleotides are TGCGCCAGCAGCCTAAGACAGGGCAATCAGCCCCAGCATTTT.

This clone was seen only once. V and J are TRBV30 and TRBJ2-2; D not resolved. This CDR3 spans 14 amino acids. Germline V gene lookup returns CDR1 GTSNPN and CDR2 SVGIG (reference sequence). V shed 0 bases and J shed 8 bases, with 13 bases lying between them. The CDR3 protein is CAWSVLVQRGELFF. In DNA, the CDR3 is TGTGCCTGGAGTGTACTGGTCCAGCGTGGGGAGCTGTTTTTT.

The chain joins TRBV5-8 to TRBJ1-3; D is unresolved. V dropped 0 bases and J dropped 0 bases, with 10 bases sitting between them. Germline CDR1 and CDR2: SGHTS and YDEGEE. The CDR3 loop spans 16 amino acids. Written as DNA, the CDR3 is TGTGCCAGCAGCTTGGTTGGCTCCGACTCTGGAAACACCATATATTTT. Translating it yields CASSLVGSDSGNTIYF. Combining the CDR3 with reference TRBV5-8 and TRBJ1-3 gives the whole variable domain EAGVTQSPTHLIKTRGQQATLRCSPISGHTSVYWYQQALGLGLQFLLWYDEGEERNRGNFPPRFSGRQFPNYSSELNVNALELEDSALYLCASSLVGSDSGNTIYFGEGSWLTVV.

Written as DNA, the CDR3 is TGTGCCAGCAGGGAACCGGGACAGGACTATGGCTACACCTTC. As protein: CASREPGQDYGYTF. V and J are TRBV7-2 and TRBJ1-2; 8 bases agree with TRBD1. Germline values: CDR1 SGHTA, CDR2 FQGNSA. J lost 3 bases, V lost 6 bases, and 6 bases had no gene match. The CDR3 covers 14 residues.

The gene calls are TRBV27 and TRBJ2-2; D not certain. Germline lookup yields CDR1 MNHEY and CDR2 SMNVEV (reference sequence). Deletions cut 4 bases from V and 3 bases from J, with 9 bases between. This CDR3 is built from 14 residues. CDR3 loop: CASSSPTDTGELFF. Written as DNA, the CDR3 is TGTGCCAGCAGTTCTCCTACCGACACCGGGGAGCTGTTTTTT.

About this clone: This sample includes further DNA sequences coding for the same CDR3. This chain uses TRBV30 with TRBJ1-1, with D perhaps matching TRBD1 (5 bases). Germline loops: CDR1 GTSNPN, CDR2 SVGIG (reference sequence). The CDR3 is 13 residues long. Trimming left V 3 bases short and J 1 base short, with 9 bases between. CDR3 region: CAWSRDRNTEAFF. DNA for the CDR3: TGTGCCTGGAGCCGAGACAGGAACACTGAAGCTTTCTTT.

The chain links TRBV5-1 to TRBJ1-1; D may be TRBD1 (6 bases). The CDR3 totals 13 residues. Germline assignment: CDR1 SGHRS and CDR2 YFSETQ. V dropped 0 bases and J dropped 3 bases, with 6 bases sitting between them. CDR3 coding DNA: TGCGCCAGCAGCTTGGGACAGGACACTGAAGCTTTCTTT. Encoded protein: CASSLGQDTEAFF.

This clone was picked up one time. The rearrangement uses TRBV2 and TRBJ2-5; no clear D gene. The CDR3 is made up of 13 amino acids. CDR1 is SNHLY and CDR2 is FYNNEI in the germline V gene. Trimming left V 1 base short and J 1 base short, with 4 bases between. The chain's CDR3 is CASSEDLQETQYF. The CDR3, as DNA: TGTGCCAGCAGTGAAGATCTCCAAGAGACCCAGTACTTC.

Only a few counts were recorded for this clone. The V gene is TRBV6-1, the J gene TRBJ1-2; 9 positions agree with TRBD1. V lost 5 bases to trimming and J lost 4 bases; unmatched junction nucleotides: 5. The CDR3 runs to 14 residues. Germline CDR1 and CDR2: MNHNS and SASEGT. The CDR3 loop is CASSNPDRGYGYTF. CDR3 in DNA: TGTGCCAGCAGTAACCCGGACAGGGGCTATGGCTACACCTTC.

J is TRBJ1-2 and V is TRBV14; TRBD1 matches at 9 bases. V gave up 4 bases and J gave up 0 bases; unmatched junction bases: 3. This CDR3 comprises 15 residues. Germline CDR1 is SGHDN and CDR2 is FVKESK. The CDR3 loop is CASSRRTGANYGYTF. DNA of the CDR3: TGTGCCAGCAGCCGGAGGACAGGGGCTAACTATGGCTACACCTTC.

This clone was recorded once. This chain links TRBV4-1 with TRBJ2-1; 11 nucleotides match TRBD2. The V segment lost 0 bases and the J segment 8 bases; nucleotides outside the gene matches: 6. CDR1 is MGHRA and CDR2 is YSYEKL in the germline V gene. The length of the CDR3 is 16 residues. The CDR3 bases are TGCGCCAGCAGCCAAGATGGGGGACTAGCGGTTGATGAGCAGTTCTTC. Translating gives CASSQDGGLAVDEQFF.

As to this clone: At one end the junction does not follow the germline gene, possibly because of a read error. The chain links TRBV19 to TRBJ2-6, with D possibly TRBD1 on 5 matching bases. Germline V gene sequence: CDR1 LNHDA, CDR2 SQIVND (reference sequence). The CDR3 loop spans 15 amino acids. The CDR3 nucleotides read TGTGCCAGTAGTTCCCCCCCCTCTGGGGCCAACGGCCTGACTTTC. It is translated as CASSSPPSGANGLTF.

Only one count was recorded for this clone. The rearrangement joins TRBV11-2 to TRBJ1-6; no clear D gene. V was clipped by 4 bases and J by 7 bases, with 11 bases between them. This CDR3 has 14 residues. Germline V gene sequence: CDR1 SGHAT, CDR2 FQNNGV. CDR3 in DNA: TGTGCCAGCAGCTCAGGAACTTTCAATTCACCCCTCCACTTT. Its protein product is CASSSGTFNSPLHF.

This clone has just a few counts. The chain has TRBV9 and TRBJ2-5; 7 nucleotides align to TRBD2. This CDR3 contains 13 residues. The germline gives CDR1 SGDLS, CDR2 YYNGEE. The V gene end was trimmed by 6 bases and the J gene end by 3 bases; junction bases not matched to a gene: 5. The CDR3: CASNLGGEETQYF. Written as DNA, the CDR3 is TGTGCCAGCAACTTGGGGGGGGAAGAGACCCAGTACTTC.

This clone was detected only a few times. J is TRBJ2-3 and V is TRBV4-3, with TRBD1 matching over 9 bases. The V segment lost 3 bases and the J segment 4 bases; nucleotides outside the gene matches: 5. This CDR3 region has 15 residues. Germline V gene data show CDR1 as LGHNA and CDR2 as YSLEER. The CDR3 reads CASSQGQGSADTQYF. The DNA for the CDR3 is TGCGCCAGCAGCCAGGGACAGGGATCGGCAGATACGCAGTATTTT.

The chain has TRBV29-1 and TRBJ1-4, with D possibly matching TRBD1 (5 bases). There are 13 residues in the CDR3. The germline gives CDR1 SQVTM, CDR2 ANQGSEA. V lost 7 bases to trimming and J lost 5 bases, with 14 bases between them. CDR3 region: CSGVQGPNEKLFF. DNA for the CDR3: TGCAGCGGCGTTCAGGGCCCGAATGAAAAACTGTTTTTT.

The chain links TRBV5-1 to TRBJ2-1; TRBD2 might be the D (5 bases). V was cut by 0 bases and J by 6 bases, with 16 bases left in between. Germline V gene lookup returns CDR1 SGHRS and CDR2 YFSETQ. The CDR3 runs to 16 residues. The CDR3 sequence is CASSLGFGNEVNEQFF. For the CDR3, the DNA is TGCGCCAGCAGCTTGGGGTTCGGGAATGAGGTCAATGAGCAGTTCTTC.

The chain has TRBV28 and TRBJ1-4; D gene ambiguous. V lost 2 bases and J 6 bases, leaving 16 bases between the germline ends. Germline V gene sequence: CDR1 MDHEN, CDR2 SYDVKM. The CDR3 extends over 16 amino acids. The CDR3 region is CASSLALGSPYEKLFF. The CDR3 DNA follows: TGTGCCAGCAGTTTAGCCCTAGGAAGCCCCTATGAAAAACTGTTTTTT.

The rearrangement joins TRBV5-4 to TRBJ2-1, with a tentative D call TRBD2 (6 bases). Between the trimmed V and J ends, which lost 5 bases and 0 bases, there was a span of 15 bases. The germline CDR1 and CDR2 sequences are SGHNT and YYREEE (reference sequence). This CDR3 is built from 16 residues. CDR3 bases: TGTGCCAGCAGGGAACCGGGACTTAGCTCCTACAATGAGCAGTTCTTC. Encoded protein: CASREPGLSSYNEQFF.

This clone was seen only a few times. CDR3 region: CASTLHRDRDNSPLHF. DNA of the CDR3: TGTGCCAGCACCCTACACCGGGACAGAGATAATTCACCCCTCCACTTT. The V call is TRBV18, the J call TRBJ1-6; 7 positions match TRBD1. The CDR3 extends over 16 amino acids. V lost 8 bases, J lost 5 bases, and 12 bases stayed unmatched. Per the germline V gene, CDR1 is KGHSH and CDR2 is LQKENI.

This chain uses TRBV13 with TRBJ2-6, with unresolved D. CDR1 PRHDT and CDR2 FYEKMQ come from the germline V gene (reference sequence). The V end lost 2 bases, the J end lost 2 bases, and 4 bases lay between the germline ends. The CDR3 spans 14 residues. This CDR3 reads CASSLRAGANVLTF. In DNA form, the CDR3 reads TGTGCCAGCAGCTTACGAGCTGGGGCCAACGTCCTGACTTTC. Full variable domain (missing parts from reference TRBV13 and TRBJ2-6): AAGVIQSPRHLIKEKRETATLKCYPIPRHDTVYWYQQGPGQDPQFLISFYEKMQSDKGSIPDRFSAQQFSDYHSELNMSSLELGDSALYFCASSLRAGANVLTFGAGSRLTVL.

The chain joins TRBV9 to TRBJ2-4; the match to TRBD1 covers 7 bases. V lost 4 bases, J lost 8 bases, and 9 bases stayed unmatched. This CDR3 is built from 14 residues. The germline V gene has CDR1 SGDLS and CDR2 YYNGEE. In DNA, the CDR3 is TGTGCCAGCAGCCCGACAGGGTCTTCCCACATTCAGTACTTC. As protein: CASSPTGSSHIQYF.

The chain uses TRBV5-1 and TRBJ2-3; 7 bases are shared with TRBD2. This CDR3 region has 15 residues. Germline V lookup: CDR1 SGHRS, CDR2 YFSETQ. V lost 4 bases, J lost 2 bases, and 7 bases stayed unmatched. CDR3 DNA sequence: TGCGCCAGCAGCCTCCGGGGGGTCCTCACAGATACGCAGTATTTT. It translates to CASSLRGVLTDTQYF.

The chain joins TRBV6-6 to TRBJ2-5; D remains unclear. Germline assignment: CDR1 MNHNY and CDR2 SVGAGI (reference sequence). The V gene lost 6 bases and the J gene lost 5 bases, with 7 bases spanning the gap. This CDR3 contains 11 residues. The CDR3 bases are TGTGCCAGCAGAATACAGGAGACCCAGTACTTC. It translates to CASRIQETQYF.